This paragraph reports one TCR beta chain. No antigen is known for it. No much larger clone is present one base from it, and per-base qualities are unavailable. This sample was included in a study of CD8 T cells in Susac syndrome (dated by TCRdb to 2018 to 2020). Study-level background: Whether CD8+ T cell activation and differentiation in Susac syndrome was antigen driven was tested using repertoire sequencing. Results the study describes overall, beyond this receptor: The study acknowledged that relatively few individuals were included in the TCR sequencing and HLA analysis.

RNA was extracted using the RNeasy kit, and roughly 0.5 to 1 ug of the RNA was reverse transcribed with random hexamers. The immunoSEQ multiplex PCR assay, which covers 54 Vbeta and 13 Jbeta segments, was used to amplify TCR beta CDR3 regions. PCR amplification bias was corrected using a synthetic template baseline for primer optimization and computational correction. The authors processed their data as follows. Reads were annotated to V, D and J genes per IMGT and analyzed with immunoSEQ Analyzer, keeping only productive sequences. Clonality was computed as one minus Shannon entropy normalized by log2 of the number of productive unique sequences. For each patient and control, public and private clones were evaluated within the 100 most prevalent clones. Susac-specific clones were defined as absent from healthy and MS cohorts, roughly 1,100 published viral clones and other ImmuneACCESS disease sequences. TCRdb ran its own pipeline on the public reads, namely fastp trimming at Q25 and MiXCR clone calling, and kept in-frame beta chains. Every entry covers one CDR3 protein and lists the most common genes and DNA from its rows. TCRdb's processing, not the authors', yielded these V and J calls. Recorded for this sample are approximately 100,000 distinct CDR3 sequences; over 90% of them occurred a single time. The ten largest account for more than 0.13% of the sample.

CDR1 and CDR2 are drawn from the germline V gene: SNHLY, FYNNEI. For this chain, trimming is 4 bases at the V end and 4 bases at the J end, and the number of junction bases without a gene match is 5. Inclusive of the bounding cysteine and phenylalanine, the CDR3 is 15 residues long. The CDR3 DNA has 45 bases and is translated from base 1. Peripheral blood CD8+ and CD4+ T cells from healthy donors, Susac syndrome patients and multiple sclerosis patients were profiled using high-throughput TCR beta sequencing. Healthy donors were included as age- and sex-matched controls. CD8+ TEMRA cells were enriched by FACS, while bulk CD8+ and CD4+ T cells were purified by magnetic negative isolation. Blood was drawn into EDTA tubes, processed within 24 hours, and PBMCs were isolated by density gradient centrifugation. PBMCs destined for TCR sequencing were cryopreserved in liquid nitrogen and later thawed in a 37 °C water bath. A purity of at least 90% was achieved for sorted or isolated CD4+, CD8+ and CD8+ TEMRA cells.

The sequence derives from a human donor in good health. Sample: CD4+ T cells from PBMCs. This receptor chain uses TRBV2 and TRBJ2-1; 9 central nucleotides agree with TRBD1. The base sequence is TGTGCCAGCAGTGTCCCCGACAGGGGGTACAATGAGCAGTTCTTC. Translated, this is CASSVPDRGYNEQFF.